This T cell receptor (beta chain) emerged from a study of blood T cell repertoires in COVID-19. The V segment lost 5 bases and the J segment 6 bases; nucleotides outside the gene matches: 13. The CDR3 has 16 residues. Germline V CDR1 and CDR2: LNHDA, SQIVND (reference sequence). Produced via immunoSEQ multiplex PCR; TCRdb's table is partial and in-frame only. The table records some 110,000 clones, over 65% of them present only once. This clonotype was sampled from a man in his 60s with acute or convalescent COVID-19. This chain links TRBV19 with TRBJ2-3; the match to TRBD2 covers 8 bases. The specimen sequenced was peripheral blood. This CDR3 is CASSSRSGGGLDTQYF. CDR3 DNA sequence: TGTGCCAGTAGTTCCCGATCTGGCGGGGGGCTGGATACGCAGTATTTT.